Below are 12 T cell receptor beta chains sequenced from a single sample in a study of T cells in Graves' hyperthyroidism and ophthalmopathy. The investigators amplified TCR beta CDR3 regions from RNA transcripts. The HTBI set primed first-round TCR CDR3 RT-PCR. TCRdb processed the multiplex PCR reads anew with MiXCR; each CDR3 protein has one entry. The sample holds some 570,000 distinct CDR3 sequences; about a sixth are singletons and the top ten take around 17%. What was sequenced was blood. These receptors came from a woman younger than 35 with Graves' ophthalmopathy.

V and J are TRBV28 and TRBJ1-2; TRBD1 agrees at 7 bases. The CDR3 contains 12 residues. The germline CDR1 and CDR2 sequences are MDHEN and SYDVKM. Unmatched junction bases numbered 5, after V lost 5 bases and J lost 8 bases. This CDR3 is CASSVTGDGYTF. DNA of the CDR3: TGTGCCAGCAGTGTTACAGGGGACGGCTACACCTTC.

This clonotype came up many times. This chain connects TRBV11-2 to TRBJ1-1, with no clear D. The ends were cut back, 0 bases at V and 1 base at J, with 9 bases in the middle. CDR1 SGHAT and CDR2 FQNNGV come from the germline V gene. The CDR3 is made up of 15 amino acids. DNA for the CDR3: TGTGCCAGCAGCTTAGATCCGTACAGGAACACTGAAGCTTTCTTT. Protein sequence: CASSLDPYRNTEAFF. The full variable domain, its missing parts supplied by reference TRBV11-2 and TRBJ1-1, is EAGVAQSPRYKIIEKRQSVAFWCNPISGHATLYWYQQILGQGPKLLIQFQNNGVVDDSQLPKDRFSAERLKGVDSTLKIQPAKLEDSAVYLCASSLDPYRNTEAFFGQGTRLTVV.

This clonotype was detected ten times or more. This sequence joins TRBV15 and TRBJ1-1, with TRBD1 matching over 9 bases. V shed 5 bases, J shed 0 bases, and the junction held 4 bases outside the gene matches. The CDR3 spans 15 residues. The germline V gene encodes CDR1 LNHNV and CDR2 YYDKDF (reference sequence). CDR3 sequence reads: CATSARQGVNTEAFF. DNA for the CDR3: TGTGCCACCAGCGCACGACAGGGGGTGAACACTGAAGCTTTCTTT.

The sample holds many counts of this clonotype. The V and J genes are TRBV5-1 and TRBJ1-2, with 7 bases lining up with TRBD1. Germline V gene sequence: CDR1 SGHRS, CDR2 YFSETQ. Unmatched junction bases numbered 9, after V lost 6 bases and J lost 4 bases. The CDR3 extends over 14 amino acids. CDR3 region: CASTTGAKGYGYTF. Written as DNA, the CDR3 is TGCGCCAGCACCACAGGGGCAAAGGGCTATGGCTACACCTTC.

This clonotype was seen repeatedly, ten times or more. The V and J genes are TRBV27 and TRBJ1-6; D might be TRBD1 (6 bases). The CDR3 is 13 residues long. Germline V lookup: CDR1 MNHEY, CDR2 SMNVEV (reference sequence). Trimming left V 3 bases short and J 10 bases short, with 10 bases between. CDR3 DNA: TGTGCCAGCAGTTTCAGGGGTCCCTCACCCCTCCACTTT. Residues: CASSFRGPSPLHF.

This clonotype was counted at least ten times. The V call is TRBV27, the J call TRBJ2-2, with a weak D call TRBD1 (6 bases). Per the germline V gene, CDR1 is MNHEY and CDR2 is SMNVEV (reference sequence). V lost 1 base and J lost 4, with 13 bases in between. This CDR3 contains 16 residues. This CDR3 reads CASSLYQGSGTGELFF. The CDR3 DNA reads TGTGCCAGCAGTTTATACCAGGGGTCGGGCACCGGGGAGCTGTTTTTT.

This clonotype was seen ten or more times. V usage is TRBV15 and J usage is TRBJ1-1; the D gene is possibly TRBD1 (5 bases). The CDR3 has 15 amino acids. Deletions cut 1 base from V and 4 bases from J, with 13 bases between. Germline V gene data show CDR1 as LNHNV and CDR2 as YYDKDF (reference sequence). The CDR3 DNA reads TGTGCCACCAGCAGAGGGGAAGGAGGGGTCACTGAAGCTTTCTTT. Translating gives CATSRGEGGVTEAFF.

This clonotype occurred many times. V usage is TRBV13 and J usage is TRBJ1-2, with TRBD1 as a possible D gene (5 bases). The CDR3 extends over 17 amino acids. The germline V and J ends were trimmed by 5 bases and 5 bases, with 24 bases remaining between them. The germline V gene encodes CDR1 PRHDT and CDR2 FYEKMQ (reference sequence). The CDR3 is CASSERHFHQGKYGYTF. CDR3 nucleotide sequence: TGTGCCAGCAGCGAAAGGCACTTCCACCAGGGAAAATATGGCTACACCTTC.

This clonotype came up many times. The chain is built from TRBV7-9 and TRBJ1-1; D is unresolved. V gave up 5 bases and J gave up 1 base, with 20 bases separating them. This CDR3 is built from 17 residues. From germline, CDR1 is SEHNR and CDR2 FQNEAQ (reference sequence). Here the CDR3 DNA reads TGTGCCAGCAGCGGAAAGATTGAGGCAGGAGAGAACACTGAAGCTTTCTTT. The encoded protein is CASSGKIEAGENTEAFF. Variable domain in full (rest from reference TRBV7-9 and TRBJ1-1): DTGVSQNPRHKITKRGQNVTFRCDPISEHNRLYWYRQTLGQGPEFLTYFQNEAQLEKSRLLSDRFSAERPKGSFSTLEIQRTEQGDSAMYLCASSGKIEAGENTEAFFGQGTRLTVV.

This clonotype was recorded at least ten times. This chain joins TRBV5-1 and TRBJ2-3; D is possibly TRBD2 (6 bases). The CDR3 runs to 15 residues. V was pared by 1 base and J by 4 bases, with 13 bases between. Germline V CDR1 and CDR2: SGHRS, YFSETQ. The CDR3 DNA reads TGCGCCAGCAGCTTGACTAGCCCCAGGGCAGATACGCAGTATTTT. This translates into CASSLTSPRADTQYF.

The chain recombines TRBV19 with TRBJ2-1, with 8 bases that match TRBD2. The CDR3 length is 18 residues. The trim removed 5 bases at V and 0 bases at J, leaving 12 bases unmatched. Germline V gene lookup returns CDR1 LNHDA and CDR2 SQIVND (reference sequence). CDR3 sequence reads: CASSPLPGAGDSYNEQFF. The CDR3 nucleotides read TGTGCCAGTAGTCCGCTCCCAGGAGCGGGAGACTCCTACAATGAGCAGTTCTTC.

This clonotype was counted ten times or more. V is TRBV28 and J is TRBJ1-1; D gene uncertain. The germline V and J ends were trimmed by 8 bases and 4 bases, with 8 bases remaining between them. The germline V gene has CDR1 MDHEN and CDR2 SYDVKM. The CDR3 is made up of 11 amino acids. The CDR3 sequence is CASDGFTEAFF. CDR3 bases: TGTGCCAGCGACGGATTCACTGAAGCTTTCTTT.